These 17 T cell receptor beta chains share one sample of origin, sequenced in a study of response to subunit inactivated influenza vaccine. Each CDR3 protein gets one entry after TCRdb re-called the RT-PCR reads with MiXCR. The sample has fewer than 700,000 distinct CDR3 sequences, 10% to 15% seen once; the top ten hold around 13%. Sequenced here: PBMCs from blood, sampled roughly 47 days after vaccination. These receptors were obtained from a man in his fifties who received an inactivated influenza vaccine.

The V and J genes are TRBV12-3 or TRBV12-4 and TRBJ2-7; the match to TRBD1 covers 9 bases. J was trimmed by 3 bases and V by 6 bases; bases with no gene match: 9. This CDR3 comprises 15 residues. This chain's CDR3 is CASSSDRGVGYEQYF. The CDR3, as DNA: TGTGCCAGCAGCTCCGACAGGGGGGTAGGCTACGAGCAGTACTTC.

In nucleotides, the CDR3 is TGTGCCAGCAGCCCCATCCTCTTCGGAGGAGGCGAGACCCAGTACTTC. Translating gives CASSPILFGGGETQYF. This chain connects TRBV7-9 to TRBJ2-5, with D perhaps matching TRBD2 (5 bases). Trimming removed 5 bases from V and 5 bases from J, with 21 bases in between. CDR3 length: 16 residues. Germline V gives CDR1 SEHNR, CDR2 FQNEAQ (reference sequence).

The table lists this clonotype with a few counts. The genes are TRBV7-2 and TRBJ2-4; a possible D gene is TRBD2 (5 bases). Germline V gene lookup returns CDR1 SGHTA and CDR2 FQGNSA. Trimming removed 5 bases from V and 7 bases from J, with 18 bases in between. This CDR3 region has 15 residues. CDR3 DNA: TGTGCCAGCAGCACAGAGCTTGCGGGTGGGAACATTCAGTACTTC. The encoded protein is CASSTELAGGNIQYF.

The chain uses TRBV5-5 and TRBJ2-7, with 12 bases fitting TRBD1. The CDR3 has 14 residues. J lost 5 bases, V lost 3 bases, and 3 bases had no gene match. Germline CDR1 reads SGHKS; CDR2 reads YYEKEE (reference sequence). The CDR3 is CASSSGTGGDEQYF. DNA for the CDR3: TGTGCCAGCAGCTCCGGGACAGGGGGCGACGAGCAGTACTTC.

This chain links TRBV20-1 with TRBJ2-7; D is uncertain. The CDR3 runs 16 residues. Trimming pared 0 bases from V and 6 bases from J, leaving 21 bases between. Germline-derived CDR1 and CDR2 are DFQATT and SNEGSKA (reference sequence). CDR3 sequence reads: CSARDLYSKWWGEQYF. The CDR3 region has the DNA TGCAGTGCTAGAGACCTCTACAGCAAATGGTGGGGCGAGCAGTACTTC.

The chain links TRBV24-1 to TRBJ2-1; D gene unclear. The CDR3 is 12 amino acids. The germline V and J ends were trimmed by 4 bases and 10 bases, with 10 bases remaining between them. From germline, CDR1 is KGHDR and CDR2 SFDVKD. The CDR3 sequence is CATSDPLSEQFF. The CDR3 DNA follows: TGTGCCACCAGTGACCCCCTAAGCGAGCAGTTCTTC.

This clonotype showed up just a few times. The chain links TRBV20-1 to TRBJ2-5; 14 bases agree with TRBD2. Germline loops: CDR1 DFQATT, CDR2 SNEGSKA (reference sequence). This CDR3 is 16 amino acids long. V trimming: 6 bases; J trimming: 5 bases; junction bases outside the gene matches: 11. CDR3 in amino acids: CSAARTSGGIGETQYF. In DNA form, the CDR3 reads TGCAGTGCAGCTCGGACTAGCGGGGGGATCGGGGAGACCCAGTACTTC.

This clonotype was counted only a few times. The V gene is TRBV6-2 or TRBV6-3, the J gene TRBJ1-5; TRBD1 agrees at 9 bases. Per the germline V gene, CDR1 is MNHEY and CDR2 is SVGEGT. Trimming removed 5 bases from V and 5 bases from J; junction bases left unmatched: 4. CDR3 length equals 14 residues. In DNA, the CDR3 is TGTGCCAGCAGTGAGACAGGGGGGGATCAGCCCCAGCATTTT. This sequence encodes CASSETGGDQPQHF.

This clonotype was found a few times. The chain couples TRBV29-1 to TRBJ1-1; D may be TRBD1 (5 bases). Trimming took off 1 base at V and 9 bases at J, with 15 bases between the two ends. CDR1 is SQVTM, CDR2 ANQGSEA, per germline. The CDR3 is 13 residues long. The chain's CDR3 is CSVEGRVGAQAFF. CDR3 DNA: TGCAGCGTTGAAGGCCGAGTCGGGGCACAAGCTTTCTTT.

This chain links TRBV20-1 with TRBJ1-1; D may be TRBD1 (5 bases). The CDR3 is 14 amino acids. Germline lookup yields CDR1 DFQATT and CDR2 SNEGSKA (reference sequence). Between the trimmed V and J ends, which lost 0 bases and 3 bases, there was a span of 11 bases. CDR3 region: CSARELTGDTEAFF. CDR3 nucleotides: TGCAGTGCTAGAGAGTTAACGGGGGACACTGAAGCTTTCTTT.

Of note for this clonotype: A single base separates this from a much larger clone, so it may be a read error. The V gene is TRBV5-1, the J gene TRBJ2-2; TRBD2 matches 9 bases. The germline V gene has CDR1 SGHRS and CDR2 YFSETQ. V trimming: 4 bases; J trimming: 4 bases; junction bases outside the gene matches: 11. The CDR3 has 17 amino acids. The CDR3 DNA sequence: TGCGCCAGCAGCCAATGCCACTCTAGCGGGACCACCGGGGAGCTGTTTTTT. Protein: CASSQCHSSGTTGELFF.

A few counts support this clonotype. The chain combines TRBV4-2 with TRBJ2-5, with 7 bases aligning to TRBD2. The germline CDR1 and CDR2 sequences are LGHNA and YNFKEQ. There are 16 residues in the CDR3. Trimming took 0 bases from V and 4 from J; bases not matched to a gene: 8. CDR3 in amino acids: CASSQEAGLKGETQYF. In DNA, the CDR3 is TGTGCCAGCAGCCAAGAGGCGGGACTAAAGGGAGAGACCCAGTACTTC.

About this clonotype itself: Compared with germline, one end of the junction differs, possibly owing to a read error. The chain links TRBV3-1 to TRBJ2-5; 12 bases are shared with TRBD2. Germline V CDR1 and CDR2: LGHDT, YNNKEL (reference sequence). The CDR3 extends over 18 amino acids. The CDR3 DNA follows: TGTGCCAGCACCCAAGATGCGTATCTAGCGGGGGGGCAAGAGACCCAGTACTTC. Encoded protein: CASTQDAYLAGGQETQYF.

This clonotype occurred a few times. The chain is built from TRBV5-6 and TRBJ2-1; TRBD1 or TRBD2 may be the D gene (6 bases each). Trimming took 4 bases from V and 9 from J, leaving 14 bases between them. CDR3 length: 13 amino acids. Germline values: CDR1 SGHDT, CDR2 YYEEEE. The CDR3 protein is CASSQVGGSEQFF. CDR3 nucleotides: TGTGCCAGCAGCCAAGTCGGGGGCAGTGAGCAGTTCTTC.

Notes on this clonotype: Since a much larger clone is just one base distant, this may be a read error. Because it lacks the conserved phenylalanine or tryptophan at the end, this CDR3 is likely a read error. The chain employs TRBV28 and TRBJ2-7; 8 bases agree with TRBD2. J lost 3 bases, V lost 6 bases, and 22 bases had no gene match. In germline, CDR1 is MDHEN, CDR2 SYDVKM. The CDR3 has 19 amino acids. The DNA of the CDR3 is TGTGCCAGCAGCTCCCCTATAGCGGGACGATCCGCAGCGGACTACGAGCAGTACCTC. Amino acids: CASSSPIAGRSAADYEQYL.

This clonotype showed up just a few times. CDR3 in DNA: TGTGCCAGCAGCCAACCGGGAGGGCCCGGATTGCATGAGCAGTTCTTC. Translated, it gives CASSQPGGPGLHEQFF. The chain has TRBV14 and TRBJ2-1; the match to TRBD2 covers 8 bases. The CDR3 sequence is 16 residues long. Germline trimming cut 2 bases from V and 8 bases from J; bases unmatched to any gene: 11. Germline V lookup: CDR1 SGHDN, CDR2 FVKESK.

This clonotype was detected only a few times. The V gene is TRBV4-2, the J gene TRBJ1-4; D might be TRBD1 (5 bases). CDR3 length equals 17 residues. In germline, CDR1 is LGHNA, CDR2 YNFKEQ. V shed 0 bases and J shed 6 bases, with 17 bases lying between them. CDR3 bases: TGTGCCAGCAGCCAAGATCTCGAACAGGTTGGAGATGAAAAACTGTTTTTT. It translates to CASSQDLEQVGDEKLFF.